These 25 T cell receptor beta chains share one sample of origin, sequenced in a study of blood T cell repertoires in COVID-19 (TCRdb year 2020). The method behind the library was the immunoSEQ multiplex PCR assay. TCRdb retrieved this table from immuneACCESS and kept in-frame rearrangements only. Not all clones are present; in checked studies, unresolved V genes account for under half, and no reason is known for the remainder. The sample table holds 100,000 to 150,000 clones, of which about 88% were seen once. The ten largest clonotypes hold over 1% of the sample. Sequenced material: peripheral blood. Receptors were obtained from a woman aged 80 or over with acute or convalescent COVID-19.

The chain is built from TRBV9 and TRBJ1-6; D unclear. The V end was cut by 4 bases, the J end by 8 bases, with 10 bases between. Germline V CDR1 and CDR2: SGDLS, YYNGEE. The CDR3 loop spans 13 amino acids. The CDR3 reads CASSLDPDSPLHF. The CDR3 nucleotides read TGTGCCAGCAGCCTAGACCCGGATTCACCCCTCCACTTT.

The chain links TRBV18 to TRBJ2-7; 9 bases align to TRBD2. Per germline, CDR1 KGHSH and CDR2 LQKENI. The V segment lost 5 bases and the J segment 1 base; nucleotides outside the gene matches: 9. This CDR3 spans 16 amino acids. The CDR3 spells CASSTIPGLASYEQYF. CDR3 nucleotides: TGTGCCAGCTCAACGATACCGGGACTAGCATCCTACGAGCAGTACTTC.

CDR3 sequence (DNA): TGTGCCAGCAGCTTGGCGGGGTTGAACACCGGGGAGCTGTTTTTT. Translated: CASSLAGLNTGELFF. The chain is built from TRBV7-3 and TRBJ2-2; TRBD2 might be the D (6 bases). This CDR3 has 15 amino acids. With 3 bases removed from V and 1 base from J, the gap between germline ends came to 9 bases. Germline CDR1 and CDR2: SGHTA and FQGTGA.

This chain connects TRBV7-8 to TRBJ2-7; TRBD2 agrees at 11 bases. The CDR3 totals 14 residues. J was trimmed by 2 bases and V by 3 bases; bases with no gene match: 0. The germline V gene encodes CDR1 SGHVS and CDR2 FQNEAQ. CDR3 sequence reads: CASSFSGGAYEQYF. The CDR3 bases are TGTGCCAGCAGCTTTAGCGGGGGGGCCTACGAGCAGTACTTC.

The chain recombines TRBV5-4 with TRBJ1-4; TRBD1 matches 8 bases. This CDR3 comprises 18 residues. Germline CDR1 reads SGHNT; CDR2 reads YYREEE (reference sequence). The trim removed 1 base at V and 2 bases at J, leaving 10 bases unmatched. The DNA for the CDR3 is TGTGCCAGCAGCTTGAGGGCAGGGGGCTTAAGGACTAATGAAAAACTGTTTTTT. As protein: CASSLRAGGLRTNEKLFF.

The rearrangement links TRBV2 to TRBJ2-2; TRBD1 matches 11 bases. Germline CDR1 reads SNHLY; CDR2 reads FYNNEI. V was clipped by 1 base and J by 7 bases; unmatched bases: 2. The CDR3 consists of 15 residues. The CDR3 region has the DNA TGTGCCAGCAGTGAAGGGACAGGGGGCTACGGGGAGCTGTTTTTT. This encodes CASSEGTGGYGELFF.

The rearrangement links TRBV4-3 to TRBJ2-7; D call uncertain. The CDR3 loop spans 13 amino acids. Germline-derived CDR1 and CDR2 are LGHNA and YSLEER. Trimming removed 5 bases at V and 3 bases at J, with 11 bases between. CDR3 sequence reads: CASSVPRHYEQYF. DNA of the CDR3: TGCGCCAGCAGCGTCCCTAGGCACTACGAGCAGTACTTC.

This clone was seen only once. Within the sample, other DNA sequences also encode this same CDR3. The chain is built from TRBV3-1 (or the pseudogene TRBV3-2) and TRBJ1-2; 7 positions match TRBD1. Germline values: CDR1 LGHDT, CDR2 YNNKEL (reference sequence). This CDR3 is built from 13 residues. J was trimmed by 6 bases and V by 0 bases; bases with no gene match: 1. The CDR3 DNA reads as TGTGCCAGCAGCCAAGAACAGGGGAATGGCTACACCTTC. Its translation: CASSQEQGNGYTF.

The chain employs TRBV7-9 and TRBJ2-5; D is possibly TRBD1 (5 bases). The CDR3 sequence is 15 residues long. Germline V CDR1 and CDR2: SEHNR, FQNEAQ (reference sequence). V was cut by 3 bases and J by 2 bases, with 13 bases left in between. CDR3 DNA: TGTGCCAGCAGCTTGAGGTCAGGGATACAAGAGACCCAGTACTTC. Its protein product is CASSLRSGIQETQYF.

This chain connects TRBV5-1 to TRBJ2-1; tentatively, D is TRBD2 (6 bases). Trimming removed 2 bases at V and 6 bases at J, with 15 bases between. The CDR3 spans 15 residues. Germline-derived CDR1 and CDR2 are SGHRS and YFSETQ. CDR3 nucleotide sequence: TGCGCCAGCAGCTTAACTAGCCCGACTCTCAATGAGCAGTTCTTC. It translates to CASSLTSPTLNEQFF.

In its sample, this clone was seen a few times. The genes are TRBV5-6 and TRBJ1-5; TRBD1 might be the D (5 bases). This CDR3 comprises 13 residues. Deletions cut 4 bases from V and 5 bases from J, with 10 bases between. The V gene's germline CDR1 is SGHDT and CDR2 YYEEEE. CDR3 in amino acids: CASSMTVHQPQHF. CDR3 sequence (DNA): TGTGCCAGCAGCATGACAGTACATCAGCCCCAGCATTTT.

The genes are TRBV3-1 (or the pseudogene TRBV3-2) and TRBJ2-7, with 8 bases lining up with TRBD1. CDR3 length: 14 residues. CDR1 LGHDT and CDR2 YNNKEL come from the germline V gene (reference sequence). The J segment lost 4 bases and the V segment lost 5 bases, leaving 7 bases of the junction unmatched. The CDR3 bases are TGTGCCAGCAGCAATGGACAGGGTCAATACGAGCAGTACTTC. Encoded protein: CASSNGQGQYEQYF.

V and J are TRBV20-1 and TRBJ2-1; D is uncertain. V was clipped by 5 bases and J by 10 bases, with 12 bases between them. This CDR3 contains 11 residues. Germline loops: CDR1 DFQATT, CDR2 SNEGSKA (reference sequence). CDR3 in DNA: TGCAGTGCTCCCTTCCCCGCGGAGCAGTTCTTC. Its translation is CSAPFPAEQFF.

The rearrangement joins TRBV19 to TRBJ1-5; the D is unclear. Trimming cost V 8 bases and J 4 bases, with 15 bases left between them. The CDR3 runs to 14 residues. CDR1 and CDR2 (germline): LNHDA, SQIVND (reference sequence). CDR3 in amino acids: CASQPGLTNQPQHF. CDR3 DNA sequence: TGTGCCAGTCAGCCAGGACTGACGAATCAGCCCCAGCATTTT.

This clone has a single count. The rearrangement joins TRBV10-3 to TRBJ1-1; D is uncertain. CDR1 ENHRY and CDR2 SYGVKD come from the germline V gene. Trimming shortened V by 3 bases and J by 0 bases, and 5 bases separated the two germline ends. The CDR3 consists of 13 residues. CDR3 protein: CAISDGMNTEAFF. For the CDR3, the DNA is TGTGCCATCAGTGACGGGATGAACACTGAAGCTTTCTTT.

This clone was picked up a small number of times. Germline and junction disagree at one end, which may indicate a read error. In nucleotides, the CDR3 is TGTGCCAGTAGTCCCAACAGGGCCTTC. It codes for CASSPNRAF. The chain carries TRBV19 and TRBJ1-2; TRBD1 might be the D (6 bases). The CDR3 runs to 9 residues. Germline loops: CDR1 LNHDA, CDR2 SQIVND (reference sequence).

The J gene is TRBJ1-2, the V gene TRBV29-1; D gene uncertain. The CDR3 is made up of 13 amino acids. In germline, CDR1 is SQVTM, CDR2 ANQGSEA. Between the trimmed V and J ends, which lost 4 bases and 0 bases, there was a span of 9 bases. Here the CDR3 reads CSVVTPPNYGYTF. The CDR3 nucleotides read TGCAGCGTTGTAACACCTCCTAACTATGGCTACACCTTC.

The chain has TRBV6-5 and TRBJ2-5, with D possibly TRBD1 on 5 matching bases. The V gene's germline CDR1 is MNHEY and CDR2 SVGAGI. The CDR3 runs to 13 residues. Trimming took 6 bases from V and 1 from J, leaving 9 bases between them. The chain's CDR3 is CASSPDSQETQYF. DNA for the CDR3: TGTGCCAGCAGCCCAGACAGCCAAGAGACCCAGTACTTC.

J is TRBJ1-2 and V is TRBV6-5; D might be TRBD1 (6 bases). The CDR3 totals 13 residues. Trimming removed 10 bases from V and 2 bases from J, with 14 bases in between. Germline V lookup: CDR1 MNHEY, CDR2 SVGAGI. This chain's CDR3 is CATENRENYGYTF. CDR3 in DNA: TGTGCCACCGAGAACAGGGAAAACTATGGCTACACCTTC.

Here the CDR3 DNA reads TGTGCCAGCAGCCAACAGGGGTTCACAGATACGCAGTATTTT. Translation: CASSQQGFTDTQYF. This rearrangement joins TRBV3-1 (or the pseudogene TRBV3-2) to TRBJ2-3; perhaps TRBD1 as D (6 bases). The V end lost 2 bases, the J end lost 2 bases, and 8 bases lay between the germline ends. The CDR3 has 14 amino acids. Germline V lookup: CDR1 LGHDT, CDR2 YNNKEL (reference sequence).

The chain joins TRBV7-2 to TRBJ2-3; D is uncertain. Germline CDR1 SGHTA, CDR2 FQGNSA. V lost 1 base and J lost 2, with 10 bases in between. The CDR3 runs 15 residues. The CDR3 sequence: CASSLVGSFTDTQYF. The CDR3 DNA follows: TGTGCCAGCAGCTTAGTTGGTAGCTTCACAGATACGCAGTATTTT.

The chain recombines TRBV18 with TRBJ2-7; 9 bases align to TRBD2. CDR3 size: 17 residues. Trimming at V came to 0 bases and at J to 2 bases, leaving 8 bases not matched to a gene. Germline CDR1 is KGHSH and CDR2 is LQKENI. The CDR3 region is CASSPPSGLAGTYEQYF. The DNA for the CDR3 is TGTGCCAGCTCACCACCTTCCGGGCTAGCGGGAACCTACGAGCAGTACTTC.

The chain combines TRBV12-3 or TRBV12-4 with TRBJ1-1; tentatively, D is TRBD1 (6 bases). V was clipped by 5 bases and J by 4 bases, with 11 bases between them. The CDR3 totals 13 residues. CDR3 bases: TGTGCCAGCAGTACAGGGCTCGGCACTGAAGCTTTCTTT. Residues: CASSTGLGTEAFF.

The CDR3 here is CASSLRGGGSTDTQYF. The CDR3, as DNA: TGTGCCAGCAGCTTACGGGGGGGCGGTAGCACAGATACGCAGTATTTT. The V and J genes are TRBV7-3 and TRBJ2-3; 8 nucleotides line up with TRBD2. This CDR3 region has 16 residues. CDR1 and CDR2 from the germline V gene are SGHTA and FQGTGA. The ends lost 2 bases at V and 0 bases at J; junction bases unmatched: 4.

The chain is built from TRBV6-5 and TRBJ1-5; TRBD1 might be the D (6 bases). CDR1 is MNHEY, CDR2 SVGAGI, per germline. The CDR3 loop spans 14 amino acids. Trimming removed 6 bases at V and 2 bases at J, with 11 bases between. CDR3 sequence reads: CASSSRGGNQPQHF. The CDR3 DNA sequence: TGTGCCAGCAGCTCCAGGGGAGGCAATCAGCCCCAGCATTTT.